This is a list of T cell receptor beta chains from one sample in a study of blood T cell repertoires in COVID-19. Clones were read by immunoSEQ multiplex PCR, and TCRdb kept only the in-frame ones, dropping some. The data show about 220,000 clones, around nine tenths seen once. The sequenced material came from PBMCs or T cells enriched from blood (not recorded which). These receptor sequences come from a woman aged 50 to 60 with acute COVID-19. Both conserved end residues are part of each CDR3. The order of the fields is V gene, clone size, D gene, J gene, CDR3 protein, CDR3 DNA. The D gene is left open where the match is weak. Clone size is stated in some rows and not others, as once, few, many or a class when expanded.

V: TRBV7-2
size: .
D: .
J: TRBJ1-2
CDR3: CASSPPGLIGANYGYTF
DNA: TGTGCCAGCAGCCCCCCAGGACTAATAGGGGCTAACTATGGCTACACCTTC

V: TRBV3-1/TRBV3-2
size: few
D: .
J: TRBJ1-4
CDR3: CASSHVGAEGKLFF
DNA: TGTGCCAGCAGCCACGTAGGGGCCGAAGGAAAACTGTTTTTT

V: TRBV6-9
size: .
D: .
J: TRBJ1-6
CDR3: CASSYRYAGCSTPLHF
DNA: TGTGCCAGCAGTTATCGCTATGCGGGGTGCAGTACACCCCTCCACTTT

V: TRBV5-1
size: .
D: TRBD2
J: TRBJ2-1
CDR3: CASRQAGPDNEQFF
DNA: TGCGCCAGCAGGCAAGCGGGACCGGACAATGAGCAGTTCTTC

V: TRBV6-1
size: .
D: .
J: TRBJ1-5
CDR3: CASSEAQAGRQPQHF
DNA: TGTGCCAGCAGTGAAGCGCAGGCAGGGCGCCAGCCCCAGCATTTT

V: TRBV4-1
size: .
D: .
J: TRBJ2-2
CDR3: CASSQVVSQGHLAGELFF
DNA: TGCGCCAGCAGCCAAGTCGTTAGTCAGGGACATTTGGCCGGGGAGCTGTTTTTT

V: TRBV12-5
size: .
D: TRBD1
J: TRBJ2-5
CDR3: CASGIGQGRETQYF
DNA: TGTGCTAGTGGTATTGGACAGGGGAGGGAGACCCAGTACTTC

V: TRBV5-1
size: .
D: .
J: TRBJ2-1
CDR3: CASSLTGGYEQFF
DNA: TGCGCCAGCAGCTTGACCGGAGGGTATGAGCAGTTCTTC

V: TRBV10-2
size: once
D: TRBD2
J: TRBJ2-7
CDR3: CASTGIAREGIRGYF
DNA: TGCGCCAGCACTGGAATAGCGCGGGAGGGAATTCGTGGGTACTTC

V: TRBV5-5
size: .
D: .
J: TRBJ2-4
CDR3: CASSPRQNIQYF
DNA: TGTGCCAGCAGTCCGAGACAGAACATTCAGTACTTC

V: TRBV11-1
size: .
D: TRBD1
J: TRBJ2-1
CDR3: CASSPYGTGDNNEQFF
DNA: TGTGCCAGCAGCCCCTACGGGACAGGGGACAACAATGAGCAGTTCTTC

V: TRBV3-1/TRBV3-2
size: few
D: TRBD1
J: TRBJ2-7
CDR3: CASSPQGQGRYEQYF
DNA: TGTGCCAGCAGCCCCCAGGGACAGGGAAGGTACGAGCAGTACTTC

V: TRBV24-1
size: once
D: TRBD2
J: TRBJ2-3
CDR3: CATSVGTSGTDTQYF
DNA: TGTGCCACCAGTGTGGGGACTAGCGGCACAGATACGCAGTATTTT

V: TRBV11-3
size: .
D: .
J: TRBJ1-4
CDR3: CASSWTLSTNEKLFF
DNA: TGTGCCAGCAGCTGGACTCTCTCAACTAATGAAAAACTGTTTTTT

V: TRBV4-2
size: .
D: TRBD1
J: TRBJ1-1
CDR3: CASSPRTGGTEAFF
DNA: TGTGCCAGCAGCCCCAGGACAGGGGGCACTGAAGCTTTCTTT

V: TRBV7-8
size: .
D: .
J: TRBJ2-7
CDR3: CASSLEWGSGQYF
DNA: TGTGCCAGCAGCTTAGAGTGGGGCTCGGGGCAGTACTTC

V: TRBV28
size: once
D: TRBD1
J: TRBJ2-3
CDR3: CASTQGVVAHTDTQYF
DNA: TGTGCCAGCACCCAGGGGGTCGTGGCCCACACAGATACGCAGTATTTT

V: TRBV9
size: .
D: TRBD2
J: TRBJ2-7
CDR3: CASGGLAGNIGYEQYF
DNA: TGTGCCAGCGGTGGACTAGCGGGCAACATCGGGTACGAGCAGTACTTC

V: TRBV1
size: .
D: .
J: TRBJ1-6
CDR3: CTSSQSGTEDNSPLHF
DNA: TGCACCAGCAGCCAGTCCGGGACAGAAGATAATTCACCCCTCCACTTT

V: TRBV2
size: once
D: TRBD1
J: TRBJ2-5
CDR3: CASIPVQGALGTQYF
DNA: TGTGCCAGCATCCCAGTACAGGGGGCGCTCGGAACCCAGTACTTC

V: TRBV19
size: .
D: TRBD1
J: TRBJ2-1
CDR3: CASSMGQRYNEQFF
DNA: TGTGCCAGTAGTATGGGACAGCGCTACAATGAGCAGTTCTTC

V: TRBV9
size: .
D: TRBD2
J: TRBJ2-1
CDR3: CASSVDGSGRSDEQFF
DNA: TGTGCCAGCAGCGTAGATGGGAGCGGGAGATCCGATGAGCAGTTCTTC

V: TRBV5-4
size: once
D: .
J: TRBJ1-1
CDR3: CASSSPWGGANTEAFF
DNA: TGTGCCAGCAGCTCACCCTGGGGAGGGGCAAACACTGAAGCTTTCTTT

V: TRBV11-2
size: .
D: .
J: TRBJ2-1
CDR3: CASSLGQQYNEQFF
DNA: TGTGCCAGCAGCTTAGGGCAACAATACAATGAGCAGTTCTTC

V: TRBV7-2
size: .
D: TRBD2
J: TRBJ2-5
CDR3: CASSLVGLQETQYF
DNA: TGTGCCAGCAGCTTAGTGGGACTACAAGAGACCCAGTACTTC

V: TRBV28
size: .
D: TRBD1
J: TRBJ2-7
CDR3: CASGQGSPYEQYF
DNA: TGTGCCAGCGGACAGGGAAGCCCATACGAGCAGTACTTC

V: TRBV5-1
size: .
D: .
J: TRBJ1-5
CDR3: CASSVKRGHYSNQPQHF
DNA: TGCGCCAGCAGCGTTAAGAGGGGACACTATAGCAATCAGCCCCAGCATTTT